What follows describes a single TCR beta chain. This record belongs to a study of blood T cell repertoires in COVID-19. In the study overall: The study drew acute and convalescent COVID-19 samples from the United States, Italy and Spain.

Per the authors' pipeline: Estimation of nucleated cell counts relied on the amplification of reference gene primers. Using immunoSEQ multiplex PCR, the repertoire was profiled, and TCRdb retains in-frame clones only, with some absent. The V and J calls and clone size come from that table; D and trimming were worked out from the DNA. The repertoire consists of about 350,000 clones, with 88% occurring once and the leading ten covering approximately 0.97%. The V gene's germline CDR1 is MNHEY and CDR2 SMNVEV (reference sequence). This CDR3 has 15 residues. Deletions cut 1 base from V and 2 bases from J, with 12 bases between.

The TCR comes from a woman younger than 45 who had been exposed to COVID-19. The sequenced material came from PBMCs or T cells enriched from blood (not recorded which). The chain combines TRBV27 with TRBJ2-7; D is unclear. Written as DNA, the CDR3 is TGTGCCAGCAGTTTATTCATGGCTCAAACCTACGAGCAGTACTTC. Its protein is CASSLFMAQTYEQYF.